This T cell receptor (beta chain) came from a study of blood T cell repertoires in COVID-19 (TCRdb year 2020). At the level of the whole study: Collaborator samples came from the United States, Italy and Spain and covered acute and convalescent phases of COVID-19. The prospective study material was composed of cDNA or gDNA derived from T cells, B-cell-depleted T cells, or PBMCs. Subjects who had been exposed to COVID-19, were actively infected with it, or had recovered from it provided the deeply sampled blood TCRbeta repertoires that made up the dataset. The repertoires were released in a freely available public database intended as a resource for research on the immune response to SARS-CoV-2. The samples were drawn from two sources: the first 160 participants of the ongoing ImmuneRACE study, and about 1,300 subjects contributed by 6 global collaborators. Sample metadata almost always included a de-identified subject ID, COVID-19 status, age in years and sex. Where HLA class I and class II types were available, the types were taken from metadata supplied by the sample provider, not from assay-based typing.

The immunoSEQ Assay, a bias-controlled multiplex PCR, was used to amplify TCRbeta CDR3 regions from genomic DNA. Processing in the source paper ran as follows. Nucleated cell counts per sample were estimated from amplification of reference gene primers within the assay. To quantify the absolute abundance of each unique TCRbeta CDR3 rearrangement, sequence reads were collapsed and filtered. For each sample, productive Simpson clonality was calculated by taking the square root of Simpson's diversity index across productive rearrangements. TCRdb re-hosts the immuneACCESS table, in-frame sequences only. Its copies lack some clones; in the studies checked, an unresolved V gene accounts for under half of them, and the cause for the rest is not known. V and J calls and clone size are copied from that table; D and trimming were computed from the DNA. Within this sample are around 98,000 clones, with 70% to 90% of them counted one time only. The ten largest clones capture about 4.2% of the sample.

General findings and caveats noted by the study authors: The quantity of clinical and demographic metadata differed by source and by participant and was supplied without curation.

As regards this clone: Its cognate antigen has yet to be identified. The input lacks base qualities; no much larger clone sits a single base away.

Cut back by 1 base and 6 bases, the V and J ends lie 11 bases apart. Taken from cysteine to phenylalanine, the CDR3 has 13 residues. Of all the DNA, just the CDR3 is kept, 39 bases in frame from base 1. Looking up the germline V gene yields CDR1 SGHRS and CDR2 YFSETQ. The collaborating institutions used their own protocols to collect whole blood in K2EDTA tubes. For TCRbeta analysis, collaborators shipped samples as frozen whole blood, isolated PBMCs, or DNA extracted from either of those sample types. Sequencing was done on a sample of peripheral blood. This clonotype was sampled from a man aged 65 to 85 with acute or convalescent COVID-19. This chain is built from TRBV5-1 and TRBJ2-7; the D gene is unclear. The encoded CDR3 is CASSLPVPGEQYF. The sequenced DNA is TGCGCCAGCAGCTTGCCGGTTCCGGGCGAGCAGTACTTC.